A selection of T cell receptor beta chains follows, all from one sample in a study of T cells in Graves' hyperthyroidism and ophthalmopathy. TCRdb reanalysed the multiplex PCR reads using MiXCR and keeps one entry per CDR3 protein. The repertoire has around 300,000 distinct CDR3 sequences, approximately 15% of them found once; the top ten carry roughly 24%. Sequences were obtained from blood. These receptors originate from a woman under 40 with Graves' hyperthyroidism. The CDR3 runs from the conserved cysteine through the conserved F or W. Each record gives: V gene, J gene, D gene, clone size, CDR3 DNA, CDR3 protein. A D gene is named only where the DNA matches it firmly. Some rows have no size entry. The others give once, few or many, or a class for an expanded clone.

TRBV9	TRBJ2-7	TRBD2	NA	TGTGCCAGCAGCACGATAGCGGGAGAGGGCTACGAGCAGTACTTC	CASSTIAGEGYEQYF
TRBV29-1	TRBJ2-2	TRBD1	few	TGCAGCATTTCGACAGGGGTCGCCGGGGAGCTGTTTTTT	CSISTGVAGELFF
TRBV10-2	TRBJ1-5	TRBD1	few	TGCGCCAGCGGACAGGGCCAGGATCAGCCCCAGCATTTT	CASGQGQDQPQHF
TRBV20-1	TRBJ1-1	NA	many	TGCAGTGCCCTAATTGGGGGCGCGACGGGGGACACTGAAGCTTTCTTT	CSALIGGATGDTEAFF
TRBV20-1	TRBJ2-7	TRBD1	few	TGCAGTGCTCCCGAGACAGGGACCTACGAGCAGTACTTC	CSAPETGTYEQYF
TRBV7-2	TRBJ2-7	NA	many	TGTGCCAGCAGCTTTAGTCCTGCCTACGAGCAGTACTTC	CASSFSPAYEQYF
TRBV27	TRBJ2-3	NA	NA	TGTGCCAGCAGCTTAAGGGGGTCCGCCGGCTACCCCACAGATACGCAGTATTTT	CASSLRGSAGYPTDTQYF
TRBV6-2/TRBV6-3	TRBJ2-1	TRBD2	many	TGTGCCAGCAGCTCATCGACTAGCTTAATCGACAATGAGCAGTTCTTC	CASSSSTSLIDNEQFF
TRBV4-2	TRBJ1-2	NA	NA	TGTGCCAGCAGCCAAGATCTTGGTAGGGGGGGCAGCTCCGGCTACACCTTC	CASSQDLGRGGSSGYTF
TRBV5-6	TRBJ2-7	NA	NA	TGTGCCAGCAGCTTATCAGGTCCCTACTACGAGCAGTACTTC	CASSLSGPYYEQYF
TRBV6-2/TRBV6-3	TRBJ2-5	TRBD2	many	TGTGCCAGCAGTTACTCGATCGGGACTAGAGGGGAGACCCAGTACTTC	CASSYSIGTRGETQYF
TRBV20-1	TRBJ2-1	TRBD2	NA	TGCAGTGCGGAATTACTAGCGGGAGTATCTGAGCAGTTCTTC	CSAELLAGVSEQFF
TRBV20-1	TRBJ2-1	NA	many	TGCAGTGCTAGAGATGGAGGGGGGGAGCAGTTCTTC	CSARDGGGEQFF
TRBV28	TRBJ2-5	NA	many	TGTGCCAGCAGTTGCCCCTATGGGAAAGAGACCCAGTACTTC	CASSCPYGKETQYF
TRBV20-1	TRBJ1-1	NA	few	TGCAGTTCCCTGGTGACTGAGAACACTGAAGCTTTCTTT	CSSLVTENTEAFF
TRBV7-9	TRBJ2-3	TRBD1	few	TGTGCCAGCAGAACGACAGGGTTTGATACGCAGTATTTT	CASRTTGFDTQYF
TRBV28	TRBJ2-5	NA	few	TGTGCCAGCAGTTTACCCCCTCGACAGCAAGAGACCCAGTACTTC	CASSLPPRQQETQYF
TRBV3-2	TRBJ2-1	NA	few	TGTGCCAGCAGCCCCCTCCGGGGGGGTTGGAAAGAGCAGTTCTTC	CASSPLRGGWKEQFF
TRBV30	TRBJ1-1	TRBD1	NA	TGTGCCTGGAGCTCGACAGGGCTAGGATACACTGAAGCTTTCTTT	CAWSSTGLGYTEAFF
TRBV10-3	TRBJ2-7	TRBD2	few	TGTGCCATCACCACCGGACTAGCGGGGAATCACCCCGGGGGCGAGCAGTACTTC	CAITTGLAGNHPGGEQYF
TRBV3-1	TRBJ1-1	TRBD1	few	TGTGCCAGCAGCCAAAGGAGCCTGGGACAGGTGAACACTGAAGCTTTCTTT	CASSQRSLGQVNTEAFF
TRBV3-1	TRBJ2-7	NA	NA	TGTGCCAGCAGCCAAGATCTGATGGGGGTCGAGCAGTACTTC	CASSQDLMGVEQYF
TRBV29-1	TRBJ2-2	TRBD2	NA	TGCAGCATCTCGATGGGGGGGGCCGGGGAGCTGTTTTTT	CSISMGGAGELFF
TRBV29-1	TRBJ2-3	NA	many	TGCAGCGCCGACCCCGGGAGTGGAGATACGCAGTATTTT	CSADPGSGDTQYF
TRBV12-3/TRBV12-4	TRBJ2-7	NA	many	TGTGCCAGCAGAAAGGACGATGGGGACTACGAGCAGTACTTC	CASRKDDGDYEQYF
TRBV27	TRBJ2-3	NA	few	TGTGCCAGCAGTTTATCGCCCGAAAATACGCAGTATTTT	CASSLSPENTQYF
TRBV19	TRBJ2-7	TRBD1	NA	TGTGCCAGTAGTATAGGTGACAGGGGGCTCGAGCAGTACTTC	CASSIGDRGLEQYF